The 11 T cell receptor beta chains reported below all come from one sample, sequenced in a study of cytomegalovirus exposure and HLA in healthy donors. Sequencing was performed with immunoSEQ multiplex PCR; in TCRdb, only in-frame clones are kept and a portion is missing. The table shows about 65,000 clones, with roughly 94% occurring only once. The sample taken for sequencing was PBMCs. The receptors derive from a woman between 18 and 29 years old in good health and CMV-seronegative.

The chain recombines TRBV28 with TRBJ1-2; a weak D match, TRBD1 (5 bases). This CDR3 is 14 amino acids long. From germline, CDR1 is MDHEN and CDR2 SYDVKM. The germline V and J ends were trimmed by 6 bases and 5 bases, with 16 bases remaining between them. CDR3 region: CASSLLGTLYGYTF. The CDR3 coding sequence is TGTGCCAGCAGCCTGCTTGGGACTCTTTATGGCTACACCTTC.

The chain employs TRBV4-1 and TRBJ1-2; a weak D match, TRBD1 (6 bases). Germline CDR1 and CDR2: MGHRA and YSYEKL. Trimming shortened V by 3 bases and J by 4 bases, and 15 bases separated the two germline ends. The CDR3 loop spans 15 amino acids. CDR3 sequence (DNA): TGCGCCAGCAGCCACGAACAGGGAGCTATCTATGGCTACACCTTC. Encoded protein: CASSHEQGAIYGYTF.

This clone was recorded once. The V gene is TRBV14, the J gene TRBJ2-3, with a weak D call TRBD2 (5 bases). Trimming removed 3 bases from V and 1 base from J, with 8 bases in between. CDR1 SGHDN and CDR2 FVKESK come from the germline V gene. This CDR3 has 14 residues. The chain's CDR3 is CASSHKAGTDTQYF. The DNA of the CDR3 is TGTGCCAGCAGCCACAAAGCGGGCACAGATACGCAGTATTTT.

The chain recombines TRBV5-1 with TRBJ1-3, with unresolved D. The germline CDR1 and CDR2 sequences are SGHRS and YFSETQ. CDR3 length equals 14 residues. The V and J ends lost 0 bases and 0 bases respectively, with 4 bases between them. The CDR3 coding sequence is TGCGCCAGCAGCTTGGCCTTCTCTGGAAACACCATATATTTT. Amino acid sequence: CASSLAFSGNTIYF.

The genes are TRBV18 and TRBJ2-5; 7 nucleotides agree with TRBD1. The CDR3 covers 13 residues. Trimming cost V 3 bases and J 3 bases; bases outside gene matches: 1. Germline V lookup: CDR1 KGHSH, CDR2 LQKENI. The CDR3 loop reads CASSPGTEETQYF. CDR3 nucleotide sequence: TGTGCCAGCTCACCCGGGACAGAAGAGACCCAGTACTTC.

CDR3 residues: CASSSPDRVRGNTEAFF. CDR3 DNA: TGTGCCAGCAGTTCGCCGGACAGGGTGAGGGGGAACACTGAAGCTTTCTTT. This chain uses TRBV28 with TRBJ1-1, with TRBD1 identical over 8 bases. CDR1 is MDHEN and CDR2 is SYDVKM in the germline V gene. The CDR3 consists of 17 residues. The V and J ends lost 4 bases and 1 base, in that order; junction bases with no gene match: 11.

The chain carries TRBV7-8 and TRBJ2-2; the match to TRBD2 covers 10 bases. Germline lookup yields CDR1 SGHVS and CDR2 FQNEAQ. J gave up 0 bases and V 1 base, and 8 bases lay outside the gene matches. This CDR3 contains 19 residues. The CDR3, as DNA: TGTGCCAGCAGCTTAGATCTTATAGCGGGGGGCCCGAACACCGGGGAGCTGTTTTTT. Residues: CASSLDLIAGGPNTGELFF.

The chain uses TRBV7-2 and TRBJ2-1, with unresolved D. Germline values: CDR1 SGHTA, CDR2 FQGNSA. The V and J ends lost 4 bases and 2 bases respectively, with 12 bases between them. The CDR3 has 15 residues. In DNA form, the CDR3 reads TGTGCCAGCAGCTCCCGCACTCTCGCCTACAATGAGCAGTTCTTC. It encodes CASSSRTLAYNEQFF.

Comments on this clone: The same CDR3 also results from other DNA sequences found in this sample. The chain recombines TRBV18 with TRBJ2-1, with TRBD2 matching over 10 bases. V shed 5 bases, J shed 4 bases, and the junction held 5 bases outside the gene matches. This CDR3 has 15 amino acids. The V gene's germline CDR1 is KGHSH and CDR2 LQKENI. The CDR3 DNA sequence: TGTGCCAGCTCATCGACTAGCGGGCCATACAATGAGCAGTTCTTC. This translates into CASSSTSGPYNEQFF. The full variable domain, with the rest looked up from reference TRBV18 and TRBJ2-1, is NAGVMQNPRHLVRRRGQEARLRCSPMKGHSHVYWYRQLPEEGLKFMVYLQKENIIDESGMPKERFSAEFPKEGPSILRIQQVVRGDSAAYFCASSSTSGPYNEQFFGPGTRLTVL.

The chain employs TRBV18 and TRBJ2-7; possibly TRBD1 for D (5 bases). The V gene's germline CDR1 is KGHSH and CDR2 LQKENI. V was cut by 1 base and J by 5 bases, with 12 bases left in between. The CDR3 covers 14 residues. The DNA of the CDR3 is TGTGCCAGCTCACCACGAGGTTGGGGCCACGAGCAGTACTTC. This translates into CASSPRGWGHEQYF.

The chain is built from TRBV5-1 and TRBJ2-1; no definite D call. Trimming took off 1 base at V and 2 bases at J, with 7 bases between the two ends. Germline V lookup: CDR1 SGHRS, CDR2 YFSETQ. The CDR3 has 14 residues. CDR3 sequence (DNA): TGCGCCAGCAGCTTGATAGATACCTACAATGAGCAGTTCTTC. Residues: CASSLIDTYNEQFF.